These 4 T cell receptor beta chains were all obtained from the same sample, sequenced in a study of blood T cell repertoires in COVID-19. Using immunoSEQ multiplex PCR, the repertoire was profiled, and TCRdb retains in-frame clones only, with some absent. The profile shows around 270,000 clones, 88% of them singletons. The sample was PBMCs or T cells enriched from blood (not recorded which). The receptors derive from a woman aged 40 to 49 who had been exposed to COVID-19.

With respect to this clone: Compared with germline, one end of the junction differs, possibly owing to a read error. The J gene is TRBJ1-1, the V gene TRBV5-1; D uncertain. The CDR3 has 15 residues. Germline V gene data show CDR1 as SGHRS and CDR2 as YFSETQ. The CDR3 here is CASSFRGLADTEAFF. In nucleotides, the CDR3 is TGTGCCAGCAGCTTTAGAGGGCTTGCGGACACTGAAGCTTTCTTT.

This clone was found once. The chain couples TRBV6-5 to TRBJ1-1; the D gene is possibly TRBD1 (5 bases). Per the germline V gene, CDR1 is MNHEY and CDR2 is SVGAGI. V lost 6 bases to trimming and J lost 0 bases, with 11 bases between them. The CDR3 contains 14 residues. The CDR3 nucleotides read TGTGCCAGCAGGAGGGGAGGTTTGAACACTGAAGCTTTCTTT. Translating gives CASRRGGLNTEAFF.

CDR3 nucleotides: TGCGCCAGCCGCCCGGGGGTAGCGGGGGTTGGTTTCGGCACAGATACGCAGTATTTT. Translated: CASRPGVAGVGFGTDTQYF. V is TRBV5-1 and J is TRBJ2-3, with 9 positions matching TRBD2. The germline CDR1 and CDR2 sequences are SGHRS and YFSETQ. With V trimmed by 7 bases and J by 1 base, 19 bases remained unmatched. The CDR3 sequence is 19 residues long. The variable domain in full, with the rest retrieved from reference TRBV5-1 and TRBJ2-3, is KAGVTQTPRYLIKTRGQQVTLSCSPISGHRSVSWYQQTPGQGLQFLFEYFSETQRNKGNFPGRFSGRQFSNSRSEMNVSTLELGDSALYLCASRPGVAGVGFGTDTQYFGPGTRLTVL.

This chain joins TRBV25-1 and TRBJ2-1; 7 positions match TRBD1. Germline CDR1 is MGHDK and CDR2 is SYGVNS. The V gene end was trimmed by 4 bases and the J gene end by 1 base; junction bases not matched to a gene: 4. This CDR3 is 15 amino acids long. The chain's CDR3 is CASSAPRGSYNEQFF. CDR3 DNA: TGTGCCAGCAGTGCCCCCAGGGGGTCCTACAATGAGCAGTTCTTC. Drawing the rest from reference TRBV25-1 and TRBJ2-1, the complete variable domain is EADIYQTPRYLVIGTGKKITLECSQTMGHDKMYWYQQDPGMELHLIHYSYGVNSTEKGDLSSESTVSRIRTEHFPLTLESARPSHTSQYLCASSAPRGSYNEQFFGPGTRLTVL.